This T cell receptor beta chain was sequenced during a study of response to subunit inactivated influenza vaccine. Germline lookup yields CDR1 MDHEN and CDR2 SYDVKM. The V and J ends lost 6 bases and 6 bases respectively, with 15 bases between them. The CDR3 has 14 residues. TCRdb reprocessed the RT-PCR reads via MiXCR and lists one record per CDR3 protein. The sample has over 750,000 distinct CDR3 sequences, roughly 20% seen once; the top ten hold 9.5% to 13%. The TCR originated in a man between 45 and 60 years old who received an inactivated influenza vaccine. The source was PBMCs from blood, collected about 5 days after vaccination. The J gene is TRBJ2-4, the V gene TRBV28, with a weak D call TRBD1 (6 bases). CDR3 region: CASRTGFGRNIQYF. The CDR3 DNA reads as TGTGCCAGCAGAACAGGGTTTGGAAGAAACATTCAGTACTTC.